Shown below are 6 T cell receptor beta chains from a single sample sequenced in a study of T cells expressing NK-cell markers. TCRdb re-called the 5' RACE reads; one entry per CDR3 protein, DNA not given. This table lists about 260,000 distinct CDR3 sequences. The sequencing input was blood T cells: a sorted CD56 or NKG2C T cell subset, CD4+ or CD8+ T cells, or bulk PBMC T cells (not recorded which). These receptors were taken from a woman aged 18-69 years in good health.

The V and J genes are TRBV7-2 and TRBJ2-3; checking the TCRdb D call of TRBD2 is not possible without DNA. Germline CDR1 and CDR2: SGHTA and FQGNSA. The CDR3 sequence is 16 residues long. CDR3 sequence: CASSRGLAGGTDTQYF.

This chain's CDR3 is CSASLASGSGELFF. This sequence joins TRBV20-1 and TRBJ2-2; with no DNA, the TCRdb D assignment of TRBD2 cannot be verified. Germline V gene lookup returns CDR1 DFQATT and CDR2 SNEGSKA (reference sequence). This CDR3 region has 14 residues.

The V gene is TRBV20-1, the J gene TRBJ2-2; checking the TCRdb D call of TRBD2 is not possible without DNA. The CDR3 runs 15 residues. Per the germline V gene, CDR1 is DFQATT and CDR2 is SNEGSKA (reference sequence). The CDR3 protein is CSAGLAGVGAGELFF.

The chain uses TRBV12-3 or TRBV12-4 and TRBJ1-5; the TRBD1 assignment by TCRdb is unverifiable without DNA. This CDR3 spans 14 amino acids. This CDR3 is CASSPRGGNQPQHF.

The V gene is TRBV7-2, the J gene TRBJ1-3. CDR1 SGHTA and CDR2 FQGNSA come from the germline V gene. CDR3 length: 13 amino acids. The CDR3 loop reads CASGRGEGNTIYF. The entire variable domain, with the rest obtained from reference TRBV7-2 and TRBJ1-3, is as follows: GAGVSQSPSNKVTEKGKDVELRCDPISGHTALYWYRQSLGQGLEFLIYFQGNSAPDKSGLPSDRFSAERTGGSVSTLTIQRTQQEDSAVYLCASGRGEGNTIYFGEGSWLTVV.

The chain combines TRBV12-3 or TRBV12-4 with TRBJ2-7; TCRdb calls TRBD2, which cannot be checked without DNA. This CDR3 comprises 17 residues. CDR3 loop: CASNRGTSGWRSYEQYF.